This T cell receptor (beta chain) was sequenced during a study of cytomegalovirus exposure and HLA in healthy donors. Regarding the study as a whole: When analyzed later, a missense DCLRE1C variant was found to be linked to TCR beta V- and J-gene trimming. It was reportedly the case that the classifier diagnosed cytomegalovirus status with high specificity and sensitivity.

The study ran its PCR with 60 Vbeta and 13 Jbeta primers. Libraries were prepared by immunoSEQ multiplex PCR; TCRdb keeps only in-frame clonotypes and omits some of them. The table lists 85,000 to 100,000 clones, approximately 86% of them singletons, with roughly 9.2% in the top ten. On this clone itself: Its antigen is unidentified.

V trimming: 1 base; J trimming: 3 bases; junction bases outside the gene matches: 9. CDR1 and CDR2 (germline): LNHDA, SQIVND (reference sequence). This CDR3 has 16 residues. This receptor was taken from a man aged 25 to 40 in good health and CMV-seropositive. V gene TRBV19 combines with J gene TRBJ2-7, with 7 positions matching TRBD1. Sequencing was done on a sample of PBMCs. The CDR3 DNA reads as TGTGCCAGTAGTATAGGGGACAGAGCCGGCCGCTACGAGCAGTACTTC. Protein: CASSIGDRAGRYEQYF.